The 16 T cell receptor beta chains presented below share a single source sample, sequenced in a study of OX40 agonist ivuxolimab in advanced cancers. Libraries were prepared by immunoSEQ multiplex PCR; TCRdb keeps only in-frame clonotypes and omits some of them. The sample contains some 60,000 clones, 90% to 95% of which appear only once. The material sequenced was CD4+ or CD8+ T cells sorted from blood, taken in a trial of the OX40 agonist ivuxolimab. The source is an adult with an advanced solid tumor such as melanoma, head and neck, liver or kidney cancer.

The chain joins TRBV9 to TRBJ2-2; TRBD1 matches 8 bases. The J segment lost 0 bases and the V segment lost 1 base, leaving 5 bases of the junction unmatched. The CDR3 loop spans 17 amino acids. Per germline, CDR1 SGDLS and CDR2 YYNGEE. CDR3 sequence (DNA): TGTGCCAGCAGCGTATCTTTACAGGGGGCGAACACCGGGGAGCTGTTTTTT. Protein sequence: CASSVSLQGANTGELFF.

The chain links TRBV5-5 to TRBJ1-1; TRBD1 might be the D (5 bases). Per germline, CDR1 SGHKS and CDR2 YYEKEE (reference sequence). V was clipped by 4 bases and J by 0 bases, with 28 bases between them. The CDR3 runs 20 residues. The CDR3 spells CASSPPTHTGGHYLNTEAFF. Written as DNA, the CDR3 is TGTGCCAGCAGCCCCCCAACCCATACAGGCGGCCATTATTTGAACACTGAAGCTTTCTTT.

This rearrangement joins TRBV7-3 to TRBJ2-7; 7 bases line up with TRBD1. Per the germline V gene, CDR1 is SGHTA and CDR2 is FQGTGA. This CDR3 has 15 amino acids. The J segment lost 6 bases and the V segment lost 2 bases, leaving 10 bases of the junction unmatched. The CDR3 reads CASSLGQGVLGEQYF. In DNA, the CDR3 is TGTGCCAGCAGCTTAGGCCAGGGGGTGTTAGGCGAGCAGTACTTC.

V and J are TRBV7-9 and TRBJ2-1; TRBD2 matches at 8 bases. Germline trimming cut 0 bases from V and 5 bases from J; bases unmatched to any gene: 3. Looked up from germline, CDR1 is SEHNR and CDR2 is FQNEAQ (reference sequence). This CDR3 is built from 15 residues. In DNA form, the CDR3 reads TGTGCCAGCAGCTTAGCGCGGGAGGTCGACAATGAGCAGTTCTTC. It translates to CASSLAREVDNEQFF.

This chain connects TRBV9 to TRBJ1-1, with D tentatively TRBD1 (5 bases). The length of the CDR3 is 14 residues. Trimming removed 5 bases from V and 7 bases from J, with 18 bases in between. CDR1 and CDR2 (germline): SGDLS, YYNGEE. The CDR3 loop is CASRDEGPEVEAFF. The CDR3 DNA reads TGTGCCAGCAGGGACGAGGGACCAGAAGTTGAAGCTTTCTTT. Variable domain in full (rest from reference TRBV9 and TRBJ1-1): DSGVTQTPKHLITATGQRVTLRCSPRSGDLSVYWYQQSLDQGLQFLIQYYNGEERAKGNILERFSAQQFPDLHSELNLSSLELGDSALYFCASRDEGPEVEAFFGQGTRLTVV.

The chain combines TRBV29-1 with TRBJ2-3; no firm D call. V was cut by 1 base and J by 2 bases, with 1 base left in between. CDR1 and CDR2 (germline): SQVTM, ANQGSEA. This CDR3 region has 11 residues. DNA of the CDR3: TGCAGCGTTGAAGCCACAGATACGCAGTATTTT. Its protein product is CSVEATDTQYF.

The chain is built from TRBV7-9 and TRBJ2-7, with 14 positions matching TRBD2. Germline loops: CDR1 SEHNR, CDR2 FQNEAQ (reference sequence). V dropped 5 bases and J dropped 2; count of bases not matched to a gene: 11. The CDR3 is made up of 18 amino acids. CDR3 nucleotide sequence: TGTGCCAGCAGCCAGGGACTAGCGGGAGCCTCTTCCCCCTACGAGCAGTACTTC. This gives the protein CASSQGLAGASSPYEQYF.

The rearrangement uses TRBV27 and TRBJ2-7; 8 bases match TRBD1. CDR3 length: 15 amino acids. Germline V gene sequence: CDR1 MNHEY, CDR2 SMNVEV (reference sequence). Germline trimming cut 7 bases from V and 6 bases from J; bases unmatched to any gene: 14. CDR3 loop: CASTRGTGPMSEQYF. The CDR3 DNA sequence: TGTGCCAGCACCCGGGGGACAGGACCCATGAGCGAGCAGTACTTC.

The chain has TRBV19 and TRBJ1-5; 8 bases match TRBD1. Germline V gene data show CDR1 as LNHDA and CDR2 as SQIVND (reference sequence). V shed 3 bases and J 2 bases; nucleotides not matched to a gene: 3. This CDR3 is built from 15 residues. Here the CDR3 DNA reads TGTGCCAGTAGTATCGGGACAGGCGGCAATCAGCCCCAGCATTTT. Translation gives CASSIGTGGNQPQHF.

The chain couples TRBV28 to TRBJ2-3, with D possibly being TRBD2 (5 bases). The CDR3 length is 15 residues. Germline loops: CDR1 MDHEN, CDR2 SYDVKM. Deletions cut 3 bases from V and 0 bases from J, with 10 bases between. CDR3 region: CASSFAEGSTDTQYF. CDR3 nucleotide sequence: TGTGCCAGCAGTTTCGCCGAGGGTAGCACAGATACGCAGTATTTT.

V and J are TRBV11-3 and TRBJ1-2; D is perhaps TRBD1 (5 bases). With 5 bases removed from V and 6 bases from J, the gap between germline ends came to 22 bases. This CDR3 comprises 16 residues. Germline V gene sequence: CDR1 SGHNT, CDR2 YENEEA. CDR3 DNA sequence: TGTGCCAGCAGCCGCGACGGGGGTGGGGTAATGGATGGCTACACCTTC. Protein sequence: CASSRDGGGVMDGYTF.

The rearrangement uses TRBV7-8 and TRBJ1-1; 8 nucleotides line up with TRBD1. The length of the CDR3 is 15 residues. V lost 4 bases and J lost 0; bases outside the gene matches: 4. Germline loops: CDR1 SGHVS, CDR2 FQNEAQ. CDR3 coding DNA: TGTGCCAGCAGCTCCTCACAGGGGGTGAACACTGAAGCTTTCTTT. It is translated as CASSSSQGVNTEAFF. The entire variable domain, with the rest obtained from reference TRBV7-8 and TRBJ1-1, is as follows: GAGVSQSPRYKVAKRGQDVALRCDPISGHVSLFWYQQALGQGPEFLTYFQNEAQLDKSGLPSDRFFAERPEGSVSTLKIQRTQQEDSAVYLCASSSSQGVNTEAFFGQGTRLTVV.

This chain connects TRBV20-1 to TRBJ2-1; no clear D gene. The germline gives CDR1 DFQATT, CDR2 SNEGSKA (reference sequence). The V and J ends lost 1 base and 9 bases respectively, with 7 bases between them. The CDR3 is 11 residues long. The CDR3 DNA sequence: TGCAGTGCTAGAGTACGAACTGAGCAGTTCTTC. It codes for CSARVRTEQFF.

V usage is TRBV11-3 and J usage is TRBJ1-1; 7 nucleotides agree with TRBD1. Germline CDR1 is SGHNT and CDR2 is YENEEA. The V gene end was trimmed by 5 bases and the J gene end by 1 base; junction bases not matched to a gene: 7. This CDR3 has 15 residues. CDR3 protein: CASSQGGFGNTEAFF. The CDR3 DNA reads as TGTGCCAGCAGCCAGGGGGGTTTCGGGAACACTGAAGCTTTCTTT. Looking up the rest from reference TRBV11-3 and TRBJ1-1 gives the full variable domain: EAGVVQSPRYKIIEKKQPVAFWCNPISGHNTLYWYLQNLGQGPELLIRYENEEAVDDSQLPKDRFSAERLKGVDSTLKIQPAELGDSAVYLCASSQGGFGNTEAFFGQGTRLTVV.

The chain couples TRBV6-5 to TRBJ2-7; D is unresolved. Between the trimmed V and J ends, which lost 2 bases and 6 bases, there was a span of 20 bases. This CDR3 contains 16 residues. Germline CDR1 MNHEY, CDR2 SVGAGI. This CDR3 reads CASSYRRTPVEIEQYF. CDR3 nucleotides: TGTGCCAGCAGTTACCGGCGCACACCCGTAGAGATCGAGCAGTACTTC.

This sequence joins TRBV6-6 and TRBJ2-7; tentatively, D is TRBD1 (6 bases). Per germline, CDR1 MNHNY and CDR2 SVGAGI (reference sequence). The CDR3 has 14 residues. The V end was cut by 6 bases, the J end by 2 bases, with 14 bases between. For the CDR3, the DNA is TGTGCCAGCAGCGGGACATATGGGACCTACGAGCAGTACTTC. Protein: CASSGTYGTYEQYF.